The clone carrying this T cell receptor (beta chain) appeared a few times. Its matching antigen is unknown. These data are taken from a study of vaccination and CD4 T cells after COVID-19. The treatment is: roughly ten-day PBMC culture with coronavirus spike peptide pools or control peptides (ViraFEST assay). Study-wide results and limits: Within the convalescent patients, a median approximately 87% of the SARS-CoV-2-reactive clones were ones that appeared only post-vaccination.

V shed 5 bases and J 7 bases; nucleotides not matched to a gene: 6. The CDR3 loop spans 12 amino acids. The germline gives CDR1 DFQATT, CDR2 SNEGSKA (reference sequence). The assay that was used to sequence DNA from cultured CD4+ T cells was the Oncomine TCR Beta short-read assay. TCRdb reprocessed the PCR reads via MiXCR and lists one record per CDR3 protein. The repertoire holds fewer than 12,000 distinct CDR3 sequences, with roughly 31% as singletons. The TCR was taken from a human donor who had recovered from COVID-19. This sequence joins TRBV20-1 and TRBJ2-7; 9 positions agree with TRBD1. Specimen: CD4+ T cells from blood, cultured in vitro. In DNA, the CDR3 is TGCAGTGCTGACAGGGGGACGGGTGAGCAGTACTTC. Translating it yields CSADRGTGEQYF.